This T cell receptor (beta chain) was identified in a study of T-cell reconstitution after alpha-beta-depleted transplantation in children. Turning to this clonotype: The antigen is unknown.

It was with unique molecular identifiers that the TCRbeta library was prepared. Via MiXCR, TCRdb re-called the PCR reads, giving one row per CDR3 protein. This table holds about 200,000 distinct CDR3 sequences, 6.6% found once. The study, taken as a whole, reports: One year after transplant, T-cell counts and diversity came mostly from newly produced T cells. About two months after transplant, alpha-beta T cells reportedly came from several hundred expanded graft clones.

The CDR3 is 14 residues long. V trimming: 5 bases; J trimming: 3 bases; junction bases outside the gene matches: 6. The germline gives CDR1 SGHDT, CDR2 YYEEEE. This sequence originates from a boy aged 2 to 10 with acute lymphoblastic leukemia, due to receive a stem cell transplant. The rearrangement links TRBV5-6 to TRBJ1-1, with TRBD1 matching 8 bases. Sequenced material: PBMCs, taken before TCRalphabeta/CD19-depleted stem cell transplant. For the CDR3, the DNA is TGTGCCAGCAGTTCAGGGGGCAAGTACACTGAAGCTTTCTTT. It encodes CASSSGGKYTEAFF.